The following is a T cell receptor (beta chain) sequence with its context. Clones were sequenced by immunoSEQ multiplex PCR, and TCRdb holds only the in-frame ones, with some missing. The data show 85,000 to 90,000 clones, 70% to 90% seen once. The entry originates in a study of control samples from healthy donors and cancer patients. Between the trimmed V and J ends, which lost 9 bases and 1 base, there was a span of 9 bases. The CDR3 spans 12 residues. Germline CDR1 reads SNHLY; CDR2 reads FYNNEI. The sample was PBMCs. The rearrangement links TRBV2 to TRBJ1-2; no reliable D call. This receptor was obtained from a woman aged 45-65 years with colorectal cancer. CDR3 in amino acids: CASGLLNYGYTF. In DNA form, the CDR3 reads TGTGCCAGTGGGCTCCTTAACTATGGCTACACCTTC. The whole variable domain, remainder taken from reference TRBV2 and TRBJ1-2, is EPEVTQTPSHQVTQMGQEVILRCVPISNHLYFYWYRQILGQKVEFLVSFYNNEISEKSEIFDDQFSVERPDGSNFTLKIRSTKLEDSAMYFCASGLLNYGYTFGSGTRLTVV.